Below, 19 T cell receptor beta chains from the same sample are listed, as sequenced in a study of OX40 agonist ivuxolimab in advanced cancers. Here immunoSEQ multiplex PCR was the method, and the copy in TCRdb shows in-frame clones only, minus some. The sample has roughly 54,000 clones, roughly 90% seen once. The starting material was CD4+ or CD8+ T cells sorted from blood, obtained in a trial of the OX40 agonist ivuxolimab. Receptors were obtained from an adult with an advanced solid tumor such as melanoma, head and neck, liver or kidney cancer.

J is TRBJ2-7 and V is TRBV7-9; 7 bases fit TRBD1. Trimming took 1 base from V and 0 from J; bases not matched to a gene: 3. The CDR3 totals 15 residues. Germline loops: CDR1 SEHNR, CDR2 FQNEAQ (reference sequence). In nucleotides, the CDR3 is TGTGCCAGCAGCTTAGGGCAGGGGGTCTCCTACGAGCAGTACTTC. Translation gives CASSLGQGVSYEQYF.

This clone has just a few counts. The J gene is TRBJ1-4, the V gene TRBV28; 7 bases map to TRBD1. The V gene end was trimmed by 9 bases and the J gene end by 6 bases; junction bases not matched to a gene: 7. CDR3 length: 13 amino acids. Per germline, CDR1 MDHEN and CDR2 SYDVKM. CDR3 residues: CASMTGRDEKLFF. CDR3 bases: TGTGCCAGTATGACAGGGAGGGATGAAAAACTGTTTTTT.

The V call is TRBV9, the J call TRBJ1-1; D call uncertain. From germline, CDR1 is SGDLS and CDR2 YYNGEE. The V end was cut by 0 bases, the J end by 1 base, with 7 bases between. The length of the CDR3 is 14 residues. Here the CDR3 reads CASSVVAENTEAFF. Written as DNA, the CDR3 is TGTGCCAGCAGCGTAGTAGCAGAGAACACTGAAGCTTTCTTT.

The chain has TRBV7-3 and TRBJ2-2, with 10 bases matching TRBD1. Germline trimming cut 5 bases from V and 7 bases from J; bases unmatched to any gene: 7. The CDR3 is 15 amino acids. CDR1 and CDR2 from the germline V gene are SGHTA and FQGTGA. The CDR3 here is CASSHSGTGDGELFF. CDR3 nucleotide sequence: TGTGCCAGCAGCCACTCAGGGACAGGGGACGGGGAGCTGTTTTTT.

This clone was seen more than once but under ten times. This chain links TRBV6-1 with TRBJ2-2; TRBD1 aligns across 8 bases. Germline V gene data show CDR1 as MNHNS and CDR2 as SASEGT. V gave up 2 bases and J gave up 6 bases; unmatched junction bases: 11. This CDR3 spans 17 amino acids. CDR3 bases: TGTGCCAGCAGTGAAAGTTTGTTCAGGGGGCGTCCCGGGGAGCTGTTTTTT. Its protein is CASSESLFRGRPGELFF.

The chain links TRBV4-1 to TRBJ2-7, with 7 bases aligning to TRBD2. Germline V CDR1 and CDR2: MGHRA, YSYEKL. This CDR3 has 16 amino acids. Trimming took 1 base from V and 2 from J; bases not matched to a gene: 8. The CDR3 loop is CASSQAYAGAAYEQYF. CDR3 bases: TGCGCCAGCAGCCAAGCATATGCGGGAGCCGCCTACGAGCAGTACTTC.

This chain uses TRBV29-1 with TRBJ1-5, with TRBD1 as a possible D gene (6 bases). Trimming cost V 4 bases and J 1 base, with 8 bases left between them. Germline V gene sequence: CDR1 SQVTM, CDR2 ANQGSEA. The CDR3 runs to 13 residues. CDR3 nucleotides: TGCAGCGTTGCAGGGGTAAGCAATCAGCCCCAGCATTTT. Its translation: CSVAGVSNQPQHF.

The chain has TRBV5-1 and TRBJ1-4; weak D call: TRBD1 (5 bases). CDR1 is SGHRS and CDR2 is YFSETQ in the germline V gene. Deletions cut 2 bases from V and 3 bases from J, with 8 bases between. CDR3 length equals 14 residues. The CDR3 coding sequence is TGCGCCAGCAGCTTTCAGGGCTCTAATGAAAAACTGTTTTTT. Encoded protein: CASSFQGSNEKLFF.

This chain joins TRBV5-1 and TRBJ1-6, with a possible D match to TRBD1 (5 bases). V was cut by 1 base and J by 6 bases, with 8 bases left in between. There are 14 residues in the CDR3. Germline V gene sequence: CDR1 SGHRS, CDR2 YFSETQ. The CDR3 DNA is TGCGCCAGCAGCTTGCAGGGCGGTAATTCACCCCTCCACTTT. It specifies CASSLQGGNSPLHF.

The chain employs TRBV11-2 and TRBJ2-3; 8 bases align to TRBD1. This CDR3 has 15 residues. CDR1 and CDR2 (germline): SGHAT, FQNNGV. The trim removed 10 bases at V and 0 bases at J, leaving 9 bases unmatched. CDR3: CATRGHSGSTDTQYF. The DNA of the CDR3 is TGTGCCACCAGGGGGCACAGCGGTAGCACAGATACGCAGTATTTT.

The chain couples TRBV5-1 to TRBJ2-3; D is perhaps TRBD1 (5 bases). This CDR3 is 16 amino acids long. V was trimmed by 0 bases and J by 3 bases, leaving 14 bases between them. The germline CDR1 and CDR2 sequences are SGHRS and YFSETQ. CDR3 sequence reads: CASSLALAGSTDTQYF. The CDR3 DNA sequence: TGCGCCAGCAGCTTGGCCTTGGCAGGGTCGACAGATACGCAGTATTTT. Drawing the rest from reference TRBV5-1 and TRBJ2-3, the complete variable domain is KAGVTQTPRYLIKTRGQQVTLSCSPISGHRSVSWYQQTPGQGLQFLFEYFSETQRNKGNFPGRFSGRQFSNSRSEMNVSTLELGDSALYLCASSLALAGSTDTQYFGPGTRLTVL.

The chain is built from TRBV30 and TRBJ1-2; perhaps TRBD1 as D (5 bases). CDR1 is GTSNPN, CDR2 SVGIG, per germline (reference sequence). V was shortened by 3 bases and J by 7 bases, with 12 bases between the two germline ends. The CDR3 runs 12 residues. This CDR3 is CAWRGTRSGYTF. In DNA form, the CDR3 reads TGTGCCTGGAGGGGGACCAGAAGTGGCTACACCTTC. Full variable domain (rest looked up from reference TRBV30 and TRBJ1-2): SQTIHQWPATLVQPVGSPLSLECTVEGTSNPNLYWYRQAAGRGLQLLFYSVGIGQISSEVPQNLSASRPQDRQFILSSKKLLLSDSGFYLCAWRGTRSGYTFGSGTRLTVV.

This clone was counted a few times. V gene TRBV28 combines with J gene TRBJ1-3; 8 nucleotides agree with TRBD1. This CDR3 comprises 13 residues. The J segment lost 8 bases and the V segment lost 6 bases, leaving 6 bases of the junction unmatched. Germline values: CDR1 MDHEN, CDR2 SYDVKM. CDR3 region: CASRPQGAYTIYF. CDR3 sequence (DNA): TGTGCCAGCAGGCCCCAGGGGGCATACACCATATATTTT.

This clone was seen a single time. J is TRBJ2-7 and V is TRBV6-5; 7 positions match TRBD1. With V trimmed by 8 bases and J by 0 bases, 10 bases remained unmatched. Germline V lookup: CDR1 MNHEY, CDR2 SVGAGI. This CDR3 is built from 15 residues. The CDR3 coding sequence is TGTGCCAGCGGCCCAGACAGGGATAACTCCTACGAGCAGTACTTC. This gives the protein CASGPDRDNSYEQYF.

The chain couples TRBV28 to TRBJ2-7; 11 bases align to TRBD2. Looked up from germline, CDR1 is MDHEN and CDR2 is SYDVKM. Trimming at V came to 5 bases and at J to 5 bases, leaving 8 bases not matched to a gene. This CDR3 is built from 15 residues. As DNA, the CDR3 is TGTGCCAGCAGTCTATTAGCGGGGGGGCCCAACGAGCAGTACTTC. It codes for CASSLLAGGPNEQYF.

The DNA for the CDR3 is TGTGCCAGCAGCTTACCTTTCCTCCTGCTGTTTTTT. Its protein is CASSLPFLLLFF. The chain couples TRBV7-6 to TRBJ2-2, with unresolved D. This CDR3 has 12 amino acids. Per the germline V gene, CDR1 is SGHVS and CDR2 is FNYEAQ. Trimming cost V 2 bases and J 13 bases, with 11 bases left between them.

This clone was counted only a few times. CDR3 sequence: CASSLTGVNTEAFF. The CDR3 coding sequence is TGTGCCAGCAGCCTGACAGGGGTGAACACTGAAGCTTTCTTT. This chain uses TRBV7-8 with TRBJ1-1; 8 nucleotides line up with TRBD1. This CDR3 has 14 amino acids. V was pared by 5 bases and J by 0 bases, with 2 bases of the junction left unmatched. Germline values: CDR1 SGHVS, CDR2 FQNEAQ.

This clone has just a few counts. The rearrangement links TRBV7-2 to TRBJ1-5; D is unresolved. The CDR3 has 14 residues. In germline, CDR1 is SGHTA, CDR2 FQGNSA. V was clipped by 2 bases and J by 7 bases, with 12 bases between them. In DNA, the CDR3 is TGTGCCAGCAGCTTAACTCCGGGAGGCCAGCCCCAGCATTTT. This encodes CASSLTPGGQPQHF.

This chain links TRBV6-1 with TRBJ2-3, with 10 bases matching TRBD2. There are 15 residues in the CDR3. The trim removed 7 bases at V and 2 bases at J, leaving 6 bases unmatched. In germline, CDR1 is MNHNS, CDR2 SASEGT. CDR3 protein: CASTPLAGDTDTQYF. The CDR3 nucleotides read TGTGCCAGCACTCCTCTAGCGGGGGACACAGATACGCAGTATTTT.